The subject of this entry is one T cell receptor beta chain. The antigen is not known. TEMRA cells were FACS-enriched, unlike CD8+ and CD4+ T cells, which were negatively isolated. The junction had 8 bases not matched to a gene; V was cut back by 11 bases and J by 2 bases. The CDR3 extends over 14 amino acids. The sample comes from a study of CD8 T cells in Susac syndrome. Notes on the study in general: The study acknowledged a relatively small number of individuals in its TCR sequencing and HLA analysis.

Random hexamers served to reverse transcribe roughly 0.5 to 1 ug RNA. TCRdb itself ran the immunoSEQ multiplex PCR reads through MiXCR, one entry per CDR3 protein. Among about 130,000 distinct CDR3 sequences listed, 95% were seen once. V usage is TRBV12-3 or TRBV12-4 and J usage is TRBJ2-2, with 7 bases identical to TRBD2. Sequencing input: CD8+ T cells from PBMCs. This receptor was identified in a human donor with Susac syndrome. The DNA for the CDR3 is TGTGCCTCAGCCGGGGGGACTAACACCGGGGAGCTGTTTTTT. It specifies CASAGGTNTGELFF.